Below, 14 T cell receptor beta chains from the same sample are listed, as sequenced in a study of T cell responses to AZD1222 COVID-19 vaccine. This table comes from immunoSEQ multiplex PCR, and its TCRdb copy is limited to in-frame clones, with some not included. This sample yields about 150,000 clones, of which over 85% are seen a single time; approximately 19% belongs to the top ten. This specimen was peripheral blood, taken on day 0 of AZD1222 vaccination. All receptors come from an adult in good health.

The V gene is TRBV18, the J gene TRBJ1-1; D not certain. Between the trimmed V and J ends, which lost 3 bases and 5 bases, there was a span of 7 bases. Germline loops: CDR1 KGHSH, CDR2 LQKENI. The CDR3 has 12 residues. The CDR3 protein is CASSPWGTEAFF. CDR3 bases: TGTGCCAGCTCACCTTGGGGTACTGAAGCTTTCTTT.

The chain recombines TRBV7-3 with TRBJ2-1; TRBD1 agrees at 7 bases. CDR1 and CDR2 (germline): SGHTA, FQGTGA. The CDR3 sequence is 16 residues long. Trimming at V came to 1 base and at J to 8 bases, leaving 11 bases not matched to a gene. The CDR3 coding sequence is TGTGCCAGCAGCTTAAGCCCCAGGGGGTCTTGGGATGAGCAGTTCTTC. Translated: CASSLSPRGSWDEQFF.

This chain joins TRBV5-6 and TRBJ1-5; 7 positions match TRBD1. V trimming: 3 bases; J trimming: 6 bases; junction bases outside the gene matches: 6. The CDR3 contains 14 residues. CDR1 SGHDT and CDR2 YYEEEE come from the germline V gene. As DNA, the CDR3 is TGTGCCAGCAGCTCGCGCACAGGGGTTCAGCCCCAGCATTTT. Its protein product is CASSSRTGVQPQHF.

V is TRBV2 and J is TRBJ1-2; D unresolved. Germline CDR1 and CDR2: SNHLY and FYNNEI. The CDR3 consists of 14 residues. V lost 6 bases to trimming and J lost 7 bases, with 18 bases between them. DNA for the CDR3: TGTGCCAGCAGCGGGAGGCAGGCTCTTGTTGGCTACACCTTC. This translates into CASSGRQALVGYTF. Full variable domain (rest looked up from reference TRBV2 and TRBJ1-2): EPEVTQTPSHQVTQMGQEVILRCVPISNHLYFYWYRQILGQKVEFLVSFYNNEISEKSEIFDDQFSVERPDGSNFTLKIRSTKLEDSAMYFCASSGRQALVGYTFGSGTRLTVV.

This clone was seen just once. J is TRBJ1-1 and V is TRBV5-1; weak D call: TRBD1 (5 bases). CDR3 length: 15 residues. The germline V and J ends were trimmed by 7 bases and 0 bases, with 16 bases remaining between them. Germline V CDR1 and CDR2: SGHRS, YFSETQ. The CDR3 DNA is TGCGCCAGCGGAAGACCCGGGACGATGAACACTGAAGCTTTCTTT. Translating gives CASGRPGTMNTEAFF.

The genes are TRBV28 and TRBJ1-2, with 10 bases fitting TRBD1. The trim removed 6 bases at V and 1 base at J, leaving 11 bases unmatched. Germline lookup yields CDR1 MDHEN and CDR2 SYDVKM. The CDR3 has 17 amino acids. CDR3 protein: CASRPDRGRTRNYGYTF. The DNA of the CDR3 is TGTGCCAGCAGGCCCGACAGGGGGCGCACCCGTAACTATGGCTACACCTTC.

This chain connects TRBV11-2 to TRBJ1-6; maybe TRBD1 (5 bases). Germline assignment: CDR1 SGHAT and CDR2 FQNNGV. Trimming stripped 5 bases from V and 8 bases from J, with 16 bases between. The CDR3 is 15 residues long. The CDR3 spells CASSPYRDGDSPLHF. Written as DNA, the CDR3 is TGTGCCAGCAGCCCGTACCGGGACGGTGATTCACCCCTCCACTTT. The whole variable domain, filled in from reference TRBV11-2 and TRBJ1-6, reads EAGVAQSPRYKIIEKRQSVAFWCNPISGHATLYWYQQILGQGPKLLIQFQNNGVVDDSQLPKDRFSAERLKGVDSTLKIQPAKLEDSAVYLCASSPYRDGDSPLHFGNGTRLTVT.

This rearrangement joins TRBV4-2 to TRBJ2-7; D remains unclear. The V end was cut by 1 base, the J end by 0 bases, with 10 bases between. In germline, CDR1 is LGHNA, CDR2 YNFKEQ. CDR3 length equals 15 residues. The CDR3 DNA follows: TGTGCCAGCAGCCAAGTTACGGAAAGCTCCTACGAGCAGTACTTC. Amino acids: CASSQVTESSYEQYF.

The chain combines TRBV30 with TRBJ1-6; D remains ambiguous. Germline loops: CDR1 GTSNPN, CDR2 SVGIG (reference sequence). CDR3 length: 14 residues. Deletions cut 3 bases from V and 4 bases from J, with 10 bases between. CDR3 loop: CAWRYSIYNSPLHF. The CDR3 nucleotides read TGTGCCTGGAGGTACAGCATATATAATTCACCCCTCCACTTT.

The rearrangement joins TRBV5-6 to TRBJ1-3; D not resolved. Deletions cut 0 bases from V and 0 bases from J, with 10 bases between. Germline V lookup: CDR1 SGHDT, CDR2 YYEEEE. This CDR3 contains 16 residues. CDR3 residues: CASSLVTSYSGNTIYF. CDR3 in DNA: TGTGCCAGCAGCTTGGTAACCAGCTACTCTGGAAACACCATATATTTT.

This rearrangement joins TRBV4-1 to TRBJ1-6, with a possible D match to TRBD1 (5 bases). The CDR3 has 14 residues. Germline V gives CDR1 MGHRA, CDR2 YSYEKL. V was cut by 1 base and J by 6 bases, with 7 bases left in between. The CDR3 nucleotides read TGCGCCAGCAGCCAAGGAGGGGTTAATTCACCCCTCCACTTT. This codes for CASSQGGVNSPLHF.

The chain is built from TRBV2 and TRBJ2-1; 11 bases align to TRBD2. The V and J ends lost 3 bases and 9 bases, in that order; junction bases with no gene match: 7. Germline-derived CDR1 and CDR2 are SNHLY and FYNNEI. The CDR3 has 15 residues. The DNA of the CDR3 is TGTGCCAGCAGTGATAGCGGGAGGGCCCTCGGTGAGCAGTTCTTC. Translated, it gives CASSDSGRALGEQFF.

The CDR3 loop reads CASSQVPAISFNDSPLHF. DNA for the CDR3: TGTGCCAGCAGCCAAGTGCCGGCCATTAGCTTTAATGATTCACCCCTCCACTTT. This chain joins TRBV14 and TRBJ1-6; the D is unclear. The CDR3 contains 18 residues. V lost 1 base, J lost 8 bases, and 21 bases lay in between. Germline CDR1 and CDR2: SGHDN and FVKESK.

The rearrangement links TRBV30 to TRBJ2-7; the D is unclear. The CDR3 loop spans 11 amino acids. In germline, CDR1 is GTSNPN, CDR2 SVGIG (reference sequence). V lost 3 bases to trimming and J lost 3 bases, with 6 bases between them. The CDR3 region has the DNA TGTGCCTGGAGATCCGGCTACGAGCAGTACTTC. This translates into CAWRSGYEQYF.